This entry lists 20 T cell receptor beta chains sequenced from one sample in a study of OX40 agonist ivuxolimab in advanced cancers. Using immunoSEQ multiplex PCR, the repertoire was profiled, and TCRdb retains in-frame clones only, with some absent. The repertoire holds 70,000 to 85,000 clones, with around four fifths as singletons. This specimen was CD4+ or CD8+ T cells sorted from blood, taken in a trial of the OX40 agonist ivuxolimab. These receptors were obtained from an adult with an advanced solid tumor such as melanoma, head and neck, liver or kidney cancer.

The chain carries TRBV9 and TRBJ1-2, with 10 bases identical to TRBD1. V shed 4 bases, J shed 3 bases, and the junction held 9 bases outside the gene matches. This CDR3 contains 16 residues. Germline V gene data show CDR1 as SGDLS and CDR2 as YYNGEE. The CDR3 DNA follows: TGTGCCAGCAGCACGGACAGGGGGGATGTAGACTATGGCTACACCTTC. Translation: CASSTDRGDVDYGYTF.

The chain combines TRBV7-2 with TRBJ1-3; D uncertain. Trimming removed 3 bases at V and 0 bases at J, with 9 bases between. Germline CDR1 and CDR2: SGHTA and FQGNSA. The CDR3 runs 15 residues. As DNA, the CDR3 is TGTGCCAGCAGCTTTGGCGGGCGCTCTGGAAACACCATATATTTT. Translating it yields CASSFGGRSGNTIYF.

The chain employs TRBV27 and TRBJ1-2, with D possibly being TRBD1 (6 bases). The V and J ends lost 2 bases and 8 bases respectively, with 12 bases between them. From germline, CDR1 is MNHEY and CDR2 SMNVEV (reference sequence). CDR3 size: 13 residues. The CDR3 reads CASSLTLTGGYTF. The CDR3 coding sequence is TGTGCCAGCAGTTTAACCTTGACAGGAGGCTACACCTTC.

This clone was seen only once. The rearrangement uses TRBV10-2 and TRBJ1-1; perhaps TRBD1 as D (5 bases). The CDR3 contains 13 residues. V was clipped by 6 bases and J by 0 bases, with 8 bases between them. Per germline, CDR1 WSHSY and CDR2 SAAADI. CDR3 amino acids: CASRDNMNTEAFF. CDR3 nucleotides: TGCGCCAGCAGGGACAACATGAACACTGAAGCTTTCTTT.

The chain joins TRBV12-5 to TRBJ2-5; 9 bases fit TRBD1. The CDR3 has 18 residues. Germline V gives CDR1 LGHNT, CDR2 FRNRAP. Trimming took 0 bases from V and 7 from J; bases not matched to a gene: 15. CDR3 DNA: TGTGCTAGTGGTTTGGTGGAGAGGCAAACAGGGGGCCGGGGGACCCAGTACTTC. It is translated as CASGLVERQTGGRGTQYF. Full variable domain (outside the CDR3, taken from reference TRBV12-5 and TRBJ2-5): DARVTQTPRHKVTEMGQEVTMRCQPILGHNTVFWYRQTMMQGLELLAYFRNRAPLDDSGMPKDRFSAEMPDATLATLKIQPSEPRDSAVYFCASGLVERQTGGRGTQYFGPGTRLLVL.

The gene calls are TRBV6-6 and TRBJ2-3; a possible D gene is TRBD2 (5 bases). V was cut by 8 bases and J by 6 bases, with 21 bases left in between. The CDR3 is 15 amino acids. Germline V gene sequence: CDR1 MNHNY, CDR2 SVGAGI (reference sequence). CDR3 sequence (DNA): TGTGCCAGCGGGCGAGAACTCGCGGGTAGGGATACGCAGTATTTT. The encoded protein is CASGRELAGRDTQYF.

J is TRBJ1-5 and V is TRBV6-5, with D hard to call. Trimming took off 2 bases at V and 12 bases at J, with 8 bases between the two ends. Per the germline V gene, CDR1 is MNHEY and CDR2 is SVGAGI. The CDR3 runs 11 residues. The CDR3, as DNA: TGTGCCAGCAGTTACAGGGATTTCCAGCATTTT. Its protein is CASSYRDFQHF.

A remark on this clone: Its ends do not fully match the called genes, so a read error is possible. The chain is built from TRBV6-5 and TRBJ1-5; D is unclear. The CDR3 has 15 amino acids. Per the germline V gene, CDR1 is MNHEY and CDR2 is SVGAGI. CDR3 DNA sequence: TGTGCCATCAGTGTCGGAGAGTATAGCAATCAGCCCCAGCATTTT. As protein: CAISVGEYSNQPQHF.

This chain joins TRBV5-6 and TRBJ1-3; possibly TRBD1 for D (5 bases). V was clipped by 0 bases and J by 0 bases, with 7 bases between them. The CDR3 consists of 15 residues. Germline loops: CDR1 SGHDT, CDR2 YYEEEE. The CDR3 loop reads CASSLGGGSGNTIYF. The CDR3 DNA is TGTGCCAGCAGCTTGGGCGGGGGCTCTGGAAACACCATATATTTT.

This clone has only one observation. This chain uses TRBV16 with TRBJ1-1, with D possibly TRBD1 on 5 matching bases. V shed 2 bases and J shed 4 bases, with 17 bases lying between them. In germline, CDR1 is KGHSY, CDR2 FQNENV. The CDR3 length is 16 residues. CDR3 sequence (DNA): TGTGCCAGCAGCCAAATTGGGGGTCCCTTGGTCACTGAAGCTTTCTTT. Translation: CASSQIGGPLVTEAFF.

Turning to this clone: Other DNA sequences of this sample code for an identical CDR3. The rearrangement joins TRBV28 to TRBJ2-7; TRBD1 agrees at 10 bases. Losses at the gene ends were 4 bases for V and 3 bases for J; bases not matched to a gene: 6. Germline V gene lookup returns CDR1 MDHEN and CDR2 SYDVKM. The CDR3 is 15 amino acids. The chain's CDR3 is CASSSTGGGLYEQYF. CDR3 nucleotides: TGTGCCAGCAGTTCGACAGGGGGCGGACTCTACGAGCAGTACTTC.

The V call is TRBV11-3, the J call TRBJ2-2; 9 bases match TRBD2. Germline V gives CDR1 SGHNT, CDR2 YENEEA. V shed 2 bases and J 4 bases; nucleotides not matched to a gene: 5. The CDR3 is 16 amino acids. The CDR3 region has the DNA TGTGCCAGCAGCTTACTTAGCGGGAGTGGCACCGGGGAGCTGTTTTTT. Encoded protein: CASSLLSGSGTGELFF.

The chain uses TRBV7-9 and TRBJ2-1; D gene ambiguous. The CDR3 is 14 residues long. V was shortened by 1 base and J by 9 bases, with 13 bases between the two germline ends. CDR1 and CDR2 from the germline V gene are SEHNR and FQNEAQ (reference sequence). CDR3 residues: CASSLEGLQTEQFF. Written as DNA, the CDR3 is TGTGCCAGCAGCTTAGAAGGGTTGCAGACTGAGCAGTTCTTC.

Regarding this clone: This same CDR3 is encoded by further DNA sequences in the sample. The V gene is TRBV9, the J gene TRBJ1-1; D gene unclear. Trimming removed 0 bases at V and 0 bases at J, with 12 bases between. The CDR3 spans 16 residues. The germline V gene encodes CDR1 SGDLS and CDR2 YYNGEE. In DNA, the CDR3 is TGTGCCAGCAGCGTAGCCCAAGATTCGATGAACACTGAAGCTTTCTTT. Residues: CASSVAQDSMNTEAFF.

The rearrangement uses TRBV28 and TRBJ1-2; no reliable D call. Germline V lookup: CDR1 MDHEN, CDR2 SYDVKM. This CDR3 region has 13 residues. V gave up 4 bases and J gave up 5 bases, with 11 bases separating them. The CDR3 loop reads CASSSWQVYGYTF. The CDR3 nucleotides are TGTGCCAGCAGTTCCTGGCAGGTATATGGCTACACCTTC.

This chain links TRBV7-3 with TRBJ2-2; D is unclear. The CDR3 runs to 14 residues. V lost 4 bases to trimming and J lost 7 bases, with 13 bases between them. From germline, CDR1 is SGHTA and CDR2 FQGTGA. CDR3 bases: TGTGCCAGCAGCTCCCGTAAGCTGGGCGGGGAGCTGTTTTTT. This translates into CASSSRKLGGELFF.

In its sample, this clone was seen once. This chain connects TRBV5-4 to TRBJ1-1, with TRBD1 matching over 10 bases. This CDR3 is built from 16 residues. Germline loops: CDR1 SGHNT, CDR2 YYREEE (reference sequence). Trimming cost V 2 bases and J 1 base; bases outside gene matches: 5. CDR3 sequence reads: CASSFLDRGPNTEAFF. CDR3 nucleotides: TGTGCCAGCAGCTTCCTAGACAGGGGGCCGAACACTGAAGCTTTCTTT.

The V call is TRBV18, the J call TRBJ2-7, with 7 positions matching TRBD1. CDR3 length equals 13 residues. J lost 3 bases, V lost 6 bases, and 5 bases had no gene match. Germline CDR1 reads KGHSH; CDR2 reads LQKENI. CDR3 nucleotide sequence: TGTGCCAGCTCTCAGGGGACAGACTACGAGCAGTACGTC. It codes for CASSQGTDYEQYV.

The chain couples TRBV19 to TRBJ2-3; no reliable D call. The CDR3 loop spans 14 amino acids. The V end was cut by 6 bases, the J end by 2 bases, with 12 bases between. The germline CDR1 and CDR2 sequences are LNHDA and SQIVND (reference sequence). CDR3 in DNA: TGTGCCAGTAGCACTCTCCTCGACACAGATACGCAGTATTTT. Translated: CASSTLLDTDTQYF.

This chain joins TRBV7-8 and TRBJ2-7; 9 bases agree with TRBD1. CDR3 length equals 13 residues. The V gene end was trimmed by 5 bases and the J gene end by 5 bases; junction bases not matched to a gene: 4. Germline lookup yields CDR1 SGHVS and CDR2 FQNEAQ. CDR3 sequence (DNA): TGTGCCAGCAGCCCACGGACAGGGGACGAGCAGTACTTC. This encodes CASSPRTGDEQYF.